Shown below are 17 T cell receptor beta chains from a single sample sequenced in a study of cytomegalovirus exposure and HLA in healthy donors (dated by TCRdb to 2016 to 2017). The library was produced with the immunoSEQ multiplex PCR assay. For the multiplex PCR, a mixture combining 60 forward primers for TCR Vbeta segments and 13 reverse primers for TCR Jbeta segments was used. The table was pulled from immuneACCESS by TCRdb, which kept in-frame rearrangements only. Such tables lose some clones; where checked, under half of the loss comes from unresolved V genes, and the rest has no known cause. Counted in this sample were some 100,000 clones; 65% to 85% of them appeared once. The ten largest clones add up to 1.2% of the sample. Sequencing input: PBMCs. These receptors all stem from a girl aged 2 to 10 in good health and CMV-seropositive.

The gene calls are TRBV4-1 and TRBJ2-1; 7 nucleotides agree with TRBD2. This CDR3 spans 15 amino acids. Germline CDR1 reads MGHRA; CDR2 reads YSYEKL. With 8 bases clipped from V and 7 bases from J, the junction kept 14 bases outside the gene matches. The CDR3 DNA reads TGCGCCAGCGAAGGCGCGGGAGACCGTTTAAATGAGCAGTTCTTC. Protein sequence: CASEGAGDRLNEQFF.

This clone has just one count. The chain joins TRBV18 to TRBJ2-1; 10 bases are a match to TRBD2. In germline, CDR1 is KGHSH, CDR2 LQKENI. There are 16 residues in the CDR3. Losses at the gene ends were 0 bases for V and 5 bases for J; bases not matched to a gene: 4. Here the CDR3 reads CASSPPSGGSNNEQFF. CDR3 nucleotides: TGTGCCAGCTCACCACCTAGCGGGGGGTCCAACAATGAGCAGTTCTTC. Variable domain in full (rest from reference TRBV18 and TRBJ2-1): NAGVMQNPRHLVRRRGQEARLRCSPMKGHSHVYWYRQLPEEGLKFMVYLQKENIIDESGMPKERFSAEFPKEGPSILRIQQVVRGDSAAYFCASSPPSGGSNNEQFFGPGTRLTVL.

This rearrangement joins TRBV4-1 to TRBJ2-3; 7 bases agree with TRBD2. Germline trimming cut 4 bases from V and 0 bases from J; bases unmatched to any gene: 7. Germline V lookup: CDR1 MGHRA, CDR2 YSYEKL. CDR3 length: 16 residues. CDR3 in amino acids: CASSREDGRSTDTQYF. The DNA for the CDR3 is TGCGCCAGCAGCCGAGAGGACGGGAGGAGCACAGATACGCAGTATTTT.

The V call is TRBV5-1, the J call TRBJ1-5; 7 bases align to TRBD1. Germline V gene lookup returns CDR1 SGHRS and CDR2 YFSETQ. V was clipped by 0 bases and J by 6 bases; unmatched bases: 9. The CDR3 length is 16 residues. CDR3 nucleotide sequence: TGCGCCAGCAGCTTGGACGGTCAGGGGGAGACTCAGCCCCAGCATTTT. Translation: CASSLDGQGETQPQHF.

The chain uses TRBV5-1 and TRBJ1-2; TRBD1 agrees at 7 bases. The CDR3 spans 13 residues. The germline V gene encodes CDR1 SGHRS and CDR2 YFSETQ. V dropped 4 bases and J dropped 3; count of bases not matched to a gene: 3. The CDR3 is CASSGRGDYGYTF. CDR3 in DNA: TGCGCCAGCAGCGGCAGGGGGGACTATGGCTACACCTTC. The full variable domain, with the rest looked up from reference TRBV5-1 and TRBJ1-2, is KAGVTQTPRYLIKTRGQQVTLSCSPISGHRSVSWYQQTPGQGLQFLFEYFSETQRNKGNFPGRFSGRQFSNSRSEMNVSTLELGDSALYLCASSGRGDYGYTFGSGTRLTVV.

This clone was picked up one time. The chain links TRBV30 to TRBJ2-6, with D possibly matching TRBD2 (6 bases). Germline loops: CDR1 GTSNPN, CDR2 SVGIG (reference sequence). The CDR3 sequence is 16 residues long. The V and J ends lost 3 bases and 2 bases respectively, with 14 bases between them. The CDR3 DNA reads TGTGCCTGGAGGGACCGACTAGGTACTGGGGCCAACGTCCTGACTTTC. Protein sequence: CAWRDRLGTGANVLTF.

The CDR3 reads CASSFKPDYGYTF. Here the CDR3 DNA reads TGTGCCAGCAGTTTTAAACCGGACTATGGCTACACCTTC. The J gene is TRBJ1-2, the V gene TRBV28; D not resolved. From germline, CDR1 is MDHEN and CDR2 SYDVKM. CDR3 length: 13 residues. Trimming cost V 3 bases and J 3 bases, with 8 bases left between them.

The chain employs TRBV28 and TRBJ2-6; TRBD2 matches 7 bases. The CDR3 has 15 residues. Germline V gene lookup returns CDR1 MDHEN and CDR2 SYDVKM. Trimming at V came to 2 bases and at J to 4 bases, leaving 2 bases not matched to a gene. DNA of the CDR3: TGTGCCAGCAGTTTAGGGGGGGTGGGGGCCAACGTCCTGACTTTC. Translation gives CASSLGGVGANVLTF. Drawing the rest from reference TRBV28 and TRBJ2-6, the complete variable domain is DVKVTQSSRYLVKRTGEKVFLECVQDMDHENMFWYRQDPGLGLRLIYFSYDVKMKEKGDIPEGYSVSREKKERFSLILESASTNQTSMYLCASSLGGVGANVLTFGAGSRLTVL.

This rearrangement joins TRBV28 to TRBJ1-1; D is ambiguous. Germline lookup yields CDR1 MDHEN and CDR2 SYDVKM. Trimming stripped 4 bases from V and 8 bases from J, with 5 bases between. This CDR3 spans 10 amino acids. CDR3 residues: CASSSFEAFF. The CDR3 DNA follows: TGTGCCAGCAGTTCCTTCGAAGCTTTCTTT.

The chain is built from TRBV6-1 and TRBJ2-7; D may be TRBD1 (5 bases). This CDR3 has 14 amino acids. V shed 6 bases and J shed 5 bases, with 17 bases lying between them. From germline, CDR1 is MNHNS and CDR2 SASEGT. The CDR3 DNA is TGTGCCAGCAGGAAGCTCTTAGACAGCGACGAGCAGTACTTC. This sequence encodes CASRKLLDSDEQYF.

The chain joins TRBV19 to TRBJ1-1, with D possibly matching TRBD1 (5 bases). The germline V gene encodes CDR1 LNHDA and CDR2 SQIVND (reference sequence). The V end lost 4 bases, the J end lost 5 bases, and 11 bases lay between the germline ends. The CDR3 spans 13 residues. The CDR3 DNA sequence: TGTGCCAGTAGTAAACGGGGGTTAACTGAAGCTTTCTTT. Its protein product is CASSKRGLTEAFF.

The chain is built from TRBV10-1 and TRBJ1-5, with 10 bases aligning to TRBD1. There are 15 residues in the CDR3. J lost 3 bases, V lost 5 bases, and 4 bases had no gene match. The germline V gene encodes CDR1 WNHNN and CDR2 SYGVQD (reference sequence). The CDR3 DNA reads as TGCGCCAGCAGTCCCGGGACAGGGGCCAATCAGCCCCAGCATTTT. Translated, it gives CASSPGTGANQPQHF.

The chain carries TRBV7-9 and TRBJ2-5; unclear D gene. CDR1 and CDR2 (germline): SEHNR, FQNEAQ (reference sequence). Trimming pared 3 bases from V and 5 bases from J, leaving 7 bases between. The CDR3 loop spans 12 amino acids. This CDR3 reads CASSFLSETQYF. The CDR3 DNA follows: TGTGCCAGCAGCTTTTTATCGGAGACCCAGTACTTC.

The chain carries TRBV30 and TRBJ1-6; the D gene is possibly TRBD1 (6 bases). V lost 5 bases and J lost 4, with 12 bases in between. Per germline, CDR1 GTSNPN and CDR2 SVGIG (reference sequence). CDR3 length: 14 amino acids. CDR3 residues: CAWEPGQYNSPLHF. CDR3 in DNA: TGTGCCTGGGAGCCCGGACAGTATAATTCACCCCTCCACTTT.

The chain recombines TRBV6-1 with TRBJ1-1, with D perhaps TRBD1 (6 bases). Germline loops: CDR1 MNHNS, CDR2 SASEGT. Trimming pared 1 base from V and 3 bases from J, leaving 12 bases between. CDR3 length: 15 residues. The CDR3, as DNA: TGTGCCAGCAGTGAAGAGGGGGGGCGGTACACTGAAGCTTTCTTT. Protein product: CASSEEGGRYTEAFF.

The chain employs TRBV30 and TRBJ2-6, with 11 nucleotides matching TRBD1. In germline, CDR1 is GTSNPN, CDR2 SVGIG (reference sequence). The CDR3 runs 17 residues. The J segment lost 4 bases and the V segment lost 1 base, leaving 6 bases of the junction unmatched. CDR3 protein: CAWSGGQGARGANVLTF. CDR3 DNA: TGTGCCTGGAGTGGAGGACAGGGGGCGAGGGGGGCCAACGTCCTGACTTTC.

This clone was observed once. The J gene is TRBJ1-1, the V gene TRBV6-6; no definite D call. The CDR3 spans 13 residues. Germline CDR1 MNHNY, CDR2 SVGAGI (reference sequence). Trimming pared 3 bases from V and 6 bases from J, leaving 11 bases between. CDR3 coding DNA: TGTGCCAGCAGTTATCAACGAGGGCCTGAAGCTTTCTTT. This encodes CASSYQRGPEAFF.